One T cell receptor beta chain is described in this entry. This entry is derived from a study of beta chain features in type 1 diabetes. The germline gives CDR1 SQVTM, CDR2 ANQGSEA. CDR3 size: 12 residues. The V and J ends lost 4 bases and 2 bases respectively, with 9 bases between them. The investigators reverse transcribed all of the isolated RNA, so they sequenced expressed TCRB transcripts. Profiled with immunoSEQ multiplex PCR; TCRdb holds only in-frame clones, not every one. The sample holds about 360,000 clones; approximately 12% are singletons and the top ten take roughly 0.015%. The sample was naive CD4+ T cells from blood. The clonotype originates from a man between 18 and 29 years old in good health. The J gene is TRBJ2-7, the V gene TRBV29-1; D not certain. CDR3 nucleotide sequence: TGCAGCGTTGTAGTGAGTCCCTACGAGCAGTACTTC. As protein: CSVVVSPYEQYF.